Presented here are 3 T cell receptor beta chains from one specimen sequenced in a study of Ad26.COV2.S vaccination and SARS-CoV-2 variants. The table came from immunoSEQ multiplex PCR; TCRdb's copy has only in-frame clones and leaves some out. The table has more than 350,000 clones, more than 80% seen once. Stated treatment: approximately 18 received Ad26.COV2.S at low or high dose, single or two shots; about 5 received placebo; per-sample allocation not given. Material that was analyzed had been drawn on day 63 after the first vaccine or placebo injection. The sequences come from peripheral blood, collected in a trial of Ad26.COV2.S vaccine versus placebo. The receptors stem from a person aged 18-65 years who received the Ad26.COV2.S COVID-19 vaccine or a placebo.

This chain connects TRBV5-1 to TRBJ1-1; the D is unclear. V was pared by 5 bases and J by 2 bases, with 7 bases between. CDR1 and CDR2 (germline): SGHRS, YFSETQ. The CDR3 is made up of 12 amino acids. Here the CDR3 reads CASSRTNTEAFF. The CDR3, as DNA: TGCGCCAGCAGTAGGACTAACACTGAAGCTTTCTTT. Drawing the rest from reference TRBV5-1 and TRBJ1-1, the complete variable domain is KAGVTQTPRYLIKTRGQQVTLSCSPISGHRSVSWYQQTPGQGLQFLFEYFSETQRNKGNFPGRFSGRQFSNSRSEMNVSTLELGDSALYLCASSRTNTEAFFGQGTRLTVV.

The chain combines TRBV12-3 or TRBV12-4 with TRBJ1-1; D is undetermined. Trimming took off 2 bases at V and 3 bases at J, with 4 bases between the two ends. The CDR3 contains 12 residues. The CDR3 loop is CASSLSYTEAFF. The CDR3 coding sequence is TGTGCCAGCAGTTTATCATACACTGAAGCTTTCTTT.

The V gene is TRBV11-1, the J gene TRBJ2-2; 11 bases align to TRBD2. The germline gives CDR1 SGHAT, CDR2 FQDESV (reference sequence). V dropped 5 bases and J dropped 5; count of bases not matched to a gene: 7. This CDR3 has 16 residues. The CDR3 coding sequence is TGTGCCAGCAGCCCAAGGACTAGCGGGCGGACCGGGGAGCTGTTTTTT. It yields the protein CASSPRTSGRTGELFF.